This T cell receptor beta chain was found in a study of blood T cell repertoires in COVID-19. Study-level background: COVID-19 samples from acute and convalescent phases originated in the United States, Italy and Spain. PBMCs, B-cell-depleted T cells, or T cells were the source of the cDNA or gDNA that made up the material.

Germline lookup yields CDR1 MNHEY and CDR2 SMNVEV (reference sequence). The CDR3 extends over 14 amino acids. Trimming removed 6 bases from V and 2 bases from J, with 10 bases in between. Original processing notes: Reference gene primer amplification in the assay estimated nucleated cell counts. Assay used: immunoSEQ multiplex PCR; TCRdb lists only in-frame clones, some missing. V and J calls plus clone size are reproduced from that table; the DNA served to infer D and trimming. The sample holds 100,000 to 150,000 clones, over 75% seen once. The TCR sequence derives from a man in his 60s with active or convalescent COVID-19. This chain joins TRBV27 and TRBJ1-4, with D unresolved. Material for sequencing was peripheral blood. The CDR3 DNA follows: TGTGCCAGCAGACTAGGGTCCACTAATGAAAAACTGTTTTTT. Translated, it gives CASRLGSTNEKLFF.